This T cell receptor beta chain was recovered during a study of T cells in Graves' hyperthyroidism and ophthalmopathy. The germline V gene has CDR1 SSHAT and CDR2 FNYEAQ (reference sequence). The CDR3 is 14 amino acids. It was uncontrolled infection, other autoimmune disease, pregnancy or lactation that excluded patients. Isolation of PBMCs was performed on 8.5 to 10 ml fresh peripheral blood. RNA transcripts provided the source from which TCR beta CDR3 regions were amplified. An initial round of RT-PCR targeting the TCR CDR3 relied on the HTBI primer set. TCRdb called the multiplex PCR reads again in MiXCR, with one record for every CDR3 protein. The repertoire holds approximately 490,000 distinct CDR3 sequences, with around a fifth as singletons. As regards this clonotype: A junction boundary mismatches the germline segment, possibly from a read error.

This sequence joins TRBV7-7 and TRBJ2-5; perhaps TRBD1 as D (6 bases). Sample: blood. The sequence was collected from a woman aged 70-85 years with Graves' ophthalmopathy. The CDR3 spells CASSLGAGGGTQYF. In DNA form, the CDR3 reads TGTGCTAGCAGCCTGGGGGCAGGAGGAGGGACCCAGTACTTC.